This T cell receptor beta chain was recovered during a study of OX40 agonist ivuxolimab in advanced cancers. Study-wide results and caveats: More expanded clones were seen, on average, in CD8+ T cells than in CD4+. Doses of 0.1 to 3.0 mg/kg were accompanied by clonal expansion of CD4+ and CD8+ blood T cells by week 6.

Collection of blood occurred at baseline, at cycle 4 day 1, and at cycle 7 day 1. This CDR3 has 10 residues. With 7 bases removed from V and 3 bases from J, the gap between germline ends came to 4 bases. In germline, CDR1 is SQVTM, CDR2 ANQGSEA. Here immunoSEQ multiplex PCR was the method, and the copy in TCRdb shows in-frame clones only, minus some. The profile covers tens of thousands of clones, with more than 90% appearing a single time and more than 5.5% taken by the ten largest. Concerning this clone itself: What it binds is unknown.

The TCR originated in an adult with an advanced solid tumor such as melanoma, head and neck, liver or kidney cancer. V usage is TRBV29-1 and J usage is TRBJ2-1; D not resolved. The material was CD4+ or CD8+ T cells sorted from blood, obtained in a trial of the OX40 agonist ivuxolimab. Here the CDR3 DNA reads TGCAGCGGGGGCTACAATGAGCAGTTCTTC. This gives the protein CSGGYNEQFF.